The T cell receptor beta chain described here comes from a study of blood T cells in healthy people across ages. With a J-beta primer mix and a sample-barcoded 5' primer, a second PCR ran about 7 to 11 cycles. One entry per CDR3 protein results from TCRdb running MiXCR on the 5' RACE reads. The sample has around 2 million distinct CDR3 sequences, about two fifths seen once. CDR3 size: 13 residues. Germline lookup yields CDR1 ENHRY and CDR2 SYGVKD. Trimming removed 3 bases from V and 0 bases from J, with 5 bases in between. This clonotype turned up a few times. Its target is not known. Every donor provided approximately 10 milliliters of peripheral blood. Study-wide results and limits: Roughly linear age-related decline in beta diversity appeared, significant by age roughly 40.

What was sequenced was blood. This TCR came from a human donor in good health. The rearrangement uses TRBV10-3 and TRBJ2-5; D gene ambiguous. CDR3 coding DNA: TGTGCCATCAGTGATGGGAACCAAGAGACCCAGTACTTC. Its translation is CAISDGNQETQYF.